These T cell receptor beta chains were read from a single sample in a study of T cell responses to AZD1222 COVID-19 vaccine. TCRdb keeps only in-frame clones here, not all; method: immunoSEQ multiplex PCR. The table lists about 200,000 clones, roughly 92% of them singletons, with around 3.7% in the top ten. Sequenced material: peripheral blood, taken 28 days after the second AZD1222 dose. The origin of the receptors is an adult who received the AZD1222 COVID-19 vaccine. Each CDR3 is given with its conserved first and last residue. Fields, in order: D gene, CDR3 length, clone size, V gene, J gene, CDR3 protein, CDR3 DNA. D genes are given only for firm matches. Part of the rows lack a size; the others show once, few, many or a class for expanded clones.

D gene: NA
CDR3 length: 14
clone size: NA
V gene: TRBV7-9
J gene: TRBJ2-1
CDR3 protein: CASSSVEGYNEQFF
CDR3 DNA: TGTGCCAGCAGCTCTGTCGAAGGGTACAATGAGCAGTTCTTC

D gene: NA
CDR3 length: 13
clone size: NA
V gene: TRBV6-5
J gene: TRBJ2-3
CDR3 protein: CASSYSETDTQYF
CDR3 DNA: TGTGCCAGCAGTTACTCAGAAACAGATACGCAGTATTTT

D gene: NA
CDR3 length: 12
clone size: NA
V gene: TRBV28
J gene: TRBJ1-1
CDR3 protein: CASSSPGGKAFF
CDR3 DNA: TGTGCCAGCAGCTCCCCCGGGGGGAAAGCTTTCTTT

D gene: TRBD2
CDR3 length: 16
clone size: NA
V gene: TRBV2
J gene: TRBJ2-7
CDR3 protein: CASSSPGLAGRKEQYF
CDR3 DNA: TGTGCCAGCAGCTCCCCCGGACTAGCGGGGAGGAAGGAGCAGTACTTC

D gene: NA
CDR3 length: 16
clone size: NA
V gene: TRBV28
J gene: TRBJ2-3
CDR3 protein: CASSLGLDGSTDTQYF
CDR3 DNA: TGTGCCAGCAGTTTAGGGTTGGACGGGTCCACAGATACGCAGTATTTT

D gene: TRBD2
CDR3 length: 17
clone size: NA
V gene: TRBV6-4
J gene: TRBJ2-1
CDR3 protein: CASSDSTSGHSYNEQFF
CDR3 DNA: TGTGCCAGCAGTGACTCGACTAGCGGCCACTCCTACAATGAGCAGTTCTTC

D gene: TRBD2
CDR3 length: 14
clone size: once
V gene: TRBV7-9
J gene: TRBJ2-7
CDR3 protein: CASSPRLAGDEQYF
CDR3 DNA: TGTGCCAGCAGCCCCCGACTAGCGGGCGACGAGCAGTACTTC

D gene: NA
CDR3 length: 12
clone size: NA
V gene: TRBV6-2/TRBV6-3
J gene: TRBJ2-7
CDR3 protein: CASSYNFYEQYF
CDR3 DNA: TGTGCCAGCAGTTATAACTTCTACGAGCAGTACTTC

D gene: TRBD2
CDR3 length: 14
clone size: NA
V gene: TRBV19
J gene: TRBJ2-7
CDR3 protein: CASSIELAGYEQYF
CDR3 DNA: TGTGCCAGTAGTATCGAACTAGCGGGCTACGAGCAGTACTTC

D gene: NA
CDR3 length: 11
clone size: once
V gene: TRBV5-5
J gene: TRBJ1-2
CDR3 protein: CASSSDLSYTF
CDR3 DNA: TGTGCCAGCAGCTCGGATTTGAGCTACACCTTC

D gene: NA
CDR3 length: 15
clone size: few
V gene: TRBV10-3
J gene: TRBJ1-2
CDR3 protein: CAISDSRENLYGYTF
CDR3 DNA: TGTGCCATCAGTGATTCCCGGGAGAACCTCTATGGCTACACCTTC

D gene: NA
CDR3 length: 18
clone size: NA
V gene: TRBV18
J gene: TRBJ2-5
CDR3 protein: CASSPQAASETREETQYF
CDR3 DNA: TGTGCCAGCTCACCCCAAGCAGCTAGCGAAACTAGGGAAGAGACCCAGTACTTC

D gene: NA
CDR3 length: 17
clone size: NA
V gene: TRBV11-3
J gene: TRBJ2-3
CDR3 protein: CASSLDILGRSTDTQYF
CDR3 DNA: TGTGCCAGCAGCTTAGATATCCTAGGCCGGAGCACAGATACGCAGTATTTT

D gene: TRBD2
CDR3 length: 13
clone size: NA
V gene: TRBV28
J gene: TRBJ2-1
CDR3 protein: CASSSGGEDEQFF
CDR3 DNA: TGTGCCAGCAGTTCGGGGGGGGAGGATGAGCAGTTCTTC

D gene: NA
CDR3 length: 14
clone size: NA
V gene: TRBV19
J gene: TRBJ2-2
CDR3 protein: CASSIDRGSGELFF
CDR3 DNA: TGTGCCAGTAGTATAGACAGGGGTAGCGGTGAGCTGTTTTTT

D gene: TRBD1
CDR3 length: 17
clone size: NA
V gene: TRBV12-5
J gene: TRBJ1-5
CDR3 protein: CASGLMGQWGGNQPQHF
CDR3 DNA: TGTGCTAGTGGTTTAATGGGACAGTGGGGTGGCAATCAGCCCCAGCATTTT

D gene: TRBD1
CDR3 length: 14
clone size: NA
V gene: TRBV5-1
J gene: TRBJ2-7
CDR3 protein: CASKPGTGGLEQYF
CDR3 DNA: TGCGCCAGTAAACCCGGGACAGGGGGACTCGAGCAGTACTTC

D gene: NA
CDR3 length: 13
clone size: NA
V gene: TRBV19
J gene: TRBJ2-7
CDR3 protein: CASSSGRGGEQYF
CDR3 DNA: TGTGCCAGTAGTAGTGGCCGGGGCGGGGAGCAGTACTTC

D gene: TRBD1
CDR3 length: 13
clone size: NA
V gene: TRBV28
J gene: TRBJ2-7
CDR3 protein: CASSGQDLYEQYF
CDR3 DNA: TGTGCCAGCAGCGGACAGGACCTCTACGAGCAGTACTTC

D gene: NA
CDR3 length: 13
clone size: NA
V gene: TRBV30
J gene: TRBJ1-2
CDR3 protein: CAWSVRGNYGYTF
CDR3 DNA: TGTGCCTGGAGTGTACGGGGAAACTATGGCTACACCTTC

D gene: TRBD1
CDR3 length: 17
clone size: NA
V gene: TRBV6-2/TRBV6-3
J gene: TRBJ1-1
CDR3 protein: CASSYSEGQGLNTEAFF
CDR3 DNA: TGTGCCAGCAGTTACTCCGAAGGACAGGGCCTTAACACTGAAGCTTTCTTT

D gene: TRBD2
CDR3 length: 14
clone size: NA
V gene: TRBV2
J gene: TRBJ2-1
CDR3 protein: CASSGLLAGDEQFF
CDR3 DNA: TGTGCCAGCAGTGGGCTACTAGCGGGCGATGAGCAGTTCTTC

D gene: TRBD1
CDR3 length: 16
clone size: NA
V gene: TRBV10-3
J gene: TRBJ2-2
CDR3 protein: CAISERGQANTGELFF
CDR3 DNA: TGTGCCATCAGTGAGCGGGGACAGGCGAACACCGGGGAGCTGTTTTTT

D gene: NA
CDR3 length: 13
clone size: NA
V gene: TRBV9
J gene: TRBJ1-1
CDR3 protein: CASSVGPNTEAFF
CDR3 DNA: TGTGCCAGCAGCGTTGGACCAAACACTGAAGCTTTCTTT

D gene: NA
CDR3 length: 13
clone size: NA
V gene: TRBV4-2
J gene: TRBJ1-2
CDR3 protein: CASSQGGFYGYTF
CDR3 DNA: TGTGCCAGCAGCCAAGGGGGATTCTATGGCTACACCTTC

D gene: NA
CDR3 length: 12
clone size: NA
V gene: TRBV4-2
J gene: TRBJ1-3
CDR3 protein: CASSQVGNTIYF
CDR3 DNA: TGTGCCAGCAGCCAGGTTGGAAACACCATATATTTT

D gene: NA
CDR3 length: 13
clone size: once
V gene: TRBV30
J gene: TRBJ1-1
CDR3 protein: CAWSVYRNTEAFF
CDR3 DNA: TGTGCCTGGAGTGTATACAGGAACACTGAAGCTTTCTTT